Below are 22 T cell receptor beta chains sequenced from a single sample in a study of CXCR3-negative and CXCR3-positive naive CD8 T cells. Libraries were UMI-labeled 5' RACE TRB cDNA. Using the 5' RACE reads, TCRdb records one entry per CDR3 protein without DNA. This sample's table has tens of thousands of distinct CDR3 sequences. Sequencing used memory CD8+ T cells from blood. The receptor source for this set is a human donor in good health. Some clones in this sample may be carry-over from other donors' samples.

The J gene is TRBJ1-1, the V gene TRBV19. Per the germline V gene, CDR1 is LNHDA and CDR2 is SQIVND (reference sequence). This CDR3 spans 13 amino acids. The CDR3 sequence: CASSIDGTTEAFF.

The J gene is TRBJ2-7, the V gene TRBV4-3; TCRdb calls TRBD1, which cannot be checked without DNA. The CDR3 length is 15 residues. Germline CDR1 is LGHNA and CDR2 is YSLEER. The CDR3 protein is CASSQDTTGPYEQYF.

The chain employs TRBV15 and TRBJ1-1; with no DNA, the TCRdb D assignment of TRBD1 cannot be verified. The CDR3 has 12 residues. Germline CDR1 is LNHNV and CDR2 is YYDKDF (reference sequence). The CDR3: CATRTGPTEAFF.

The chain joins TRBV5-5 to TRBJ2-1; the TCRdb D gene call, TRBD1, has no DNA to confirm it. This CDR3 is built from 17 residues. Germline CDR1 SGHKS, CDR2 YYEKEE (reference sequence). The CDR3: CASSSVPRERGYNEQFF.

The V gene is TRBV12-3 or TRBV12-4, the J gene TRBJ2-5. CDR3 length: 13 residues. The CDR3 sequence is CASSLGGGETQYF.

This chain joins TRBV7-6 and TRBJ2-7; TCRdb's D call, TRBD1, is unchecked because there is no DNA. The CDR3 consists of 15 residues. CDR1 SGHVS and CDR2 FNYEAQ come from the germline V gene. The CDR3 sequence: CASSRGQGTIYEQYF.

The V gene is TRBV28, the J gene TRBJ2-3; TCRdb proposes TRBD2, but this gene call is untestable without DNA. The CDR3 spans 16 residues. CDR1 is MDHEN, CDR2 SYDVKM, per germline. The CDR3: CASSFLAGGPYDTQYF.

The chain has TRBV29-1 and TRBJ1-4; as DNA is missing, the TRBD1 call by TCRdb cannot be tested. CDR1 SQVTM and CDR2 ANQGSEA come from the germline V gene. The CDR3 is made up of 12 amino acids. Here the CDR3 reads CSAAQGKEKLFF.

J is TRBJ2-3 and V is TRBV28; TCRdb designates TRBD1, a call that cannot be tested without DNA. The CDR3 has 16 residues. Germline V gene data show CDR1 as MDHEN and CDR2 as SYDVKM. CDR3 sequence reads: CASSLRGQGILDTQYF.

The chain employs TRBV12-3 or TRBV12-4 and TRBJ2-1; TCRdb outputs TRBD2, but without DNA this stays unchecked. The CDR3 extends over 18 amino acids. CDR3 residues: CASSLTGLAESSYNEQFF.

The gene calls are TRBV20-1 and TRBJ2-6; TCRdb's assignment of TRBD1 cannot be checked, as there is no DNA. Germline loops: CDR1 DFQATT, CDR2 SNEGSKA (reference sequence). The CDR3 length is 16 residues. The CDR3 loop reads CSATTGSIYGANVLTF.

The chain links TRBV20-1 to TRBJ1-5; TCRdb selects TRBD1, and the lack of DNA leaves this call unchecked. The CDR3 totals 15 residues. The V gene's germline CDR1 is DFQATT and CDR2 SNEGSKA (reference sequence). Here the CDR3 reads CSAVHPGQGNQPQHF.

The chain links TRBV25-1 to TRBJ1-6. Per the germline V gene, CDR1 is MGHDK and CDR2 is SYGVNS. The CDR3 is 13 amino acids. The CDR3 region is CASSSRGGSPLHF.

This chain connects TRBV10-3 to TRBJ2-1; no DNA is available, so the TRBD1 call from TCRdb remains unchecked. The length of the CDR3 is 13 residues. Germline CDR1 and CDR2: ENHRY and SYGVKD. CDR3 region: CAISLEPGQGTFF.

V gene TRBV5-6 combines with J gene TRBJ2-1; TCRdb proposes TRBD2, but this gene call is untestable without DNA. Germline CDR1 SGHDT, CDR2 YYEEEE. CDR3 length: 15 amino acids. The CDR3: CASSYTSGGAAVQFF.

This sequence joins TRBV9 and TRBJ1-1; absent DNA, TCRdb's TRBD1 call cannot be checked. Germline CDR1 SGDLS, CDR2 YYNGEE. This CDR3 region has 13 residues. The CDR3 region is CASSQGTNTEAFF.

The chain employs TRBV28 and TRBJ1-2. The germline V gene encodes CDR1 MDHEN and CDR2 SYDVKM. The CDR3 consists of 12 residues. CDR3: CASSSGPGGYTF.

The chain is built from TRBV5-1 and TRBJ2-1; TCRdb names TRBD1, which stays unverified in the absence of DNA. This CDR3 has 16 amino acids. In germline, CDR1 is SGHRS, CDR2 YFSETQ. The CDR3 reads CASSLVAGVAYNEQFF.

The chain employs TRBV6-5 and TRBJ2-3; the TCRdb D gene call, TRBD1, has no DNA to confirm it. The CDR3 runs 15 residues. Germline values: CDR1 MNHEY, CDR2 SVGAGI. This chain's CDR3 is CASSPPGTFTDTQYF.

The V call is TRBV6-6, the J call TRBJ1-1; TCRdb's D call of TRBD1 is untestable without DNA. The germline V gene has CDR1 MNHNY and CDR2 SVGAGI (reference sequence). The CDR3 loop spans 12 amino acids. The CDR3 here is CATSGGQGEAFF.

V is TRBV4-3 and J is TRBJ2-3; TCRdb designates TRBD1, a call that cannot be tested without DNA. Germline V lookup: CDR1 LGHNA, CDR2 YSLEER. The CDR3 runs to 16 residues. The CDR3: CASSQDPRGGTDTQYF.

This chain uses TRBV7-6 with TRBJ2-3; no DNA is available, so the TRBD2 call from TCRdb remains unchecked. CDR3 size: 17 residues. Per germline, CDR1 SGHVS and CDR2 FNYEAQ. This CDR3 reads CASSSPPSGSLVDTQYF.